These T cell receptor beta chains were read from a single sample in a study of blood T cell repertoires in COVID-19. Assay used: immunoSEQ multiplex PCR; TCRdb lists only in-frame clones, some missing. The sample contains 95,000 to 150,000 clones, about four fifths of which appear only once. Sequenced sample: peripheral blood. The receptor source for this set is a human donor in a cohort sampled during active COVID-19. CDR3s include the opening cysteine and the closing phenylalanine or tryptophan. The D gene is left open where the match is weak. Size tells how often a clone was seen (once, few, many) or the class of an expanded clone, and some rows leave it out.

CDR3aa: CASSQEAGSNQPQHF
CDR3nt: TGTGCCAGCAGCCAGGAAGCAGGGAGCAATCAGCCCCAGCATTTT
d_gene: -
abundance: -
v_gene: TRBV7-2
j_gene: TRBJ1-5

CDR3aa: CASTPQRGTGELFF
CDR3nt: TGCGCCAGCACCCCCCAGCGGGGAACCGGGGAGCTGTTTTTT
d_gene: TRBD2
abundance: -
v_gene: TRBV10-1
j_gene: TRBJ2-2

CDR3aa: CASSTSGTTYEQYF
CDR3nt: TGTGCCAGCAGCACTAGCGGGACTACCTACGAGCAGTACTTC
d_gene: TRBD2
abundance: -
v_gene: TRBV11-3
j_gene: TRBJ2-7

CDR3aa: CSVFTAGDEQYF
CDR3nt: TGCAGCGTTTTTACCGCAGGGGACGAGCAGTACTTC
d_gene: -
abundance: -
v_gene: TRBV29-1
j_gene: TRBJ2-7

CDR3aa: CASSPSRFYGYTF
CDR3nt: TGTGCCAGCAGCCCCTCCAGGTTCTATGGCTACACCTTC
d_gene: -
abundance: -
v_gene: TRBV7-9
j_gene: TRBJ1-2

CDR3aa: CSSKEGYYGYTF
CDR3nt: TGCAGCTCTAAGGAGGGTTACTATGGCTACACCTTC
d_gene: -
abundance: -
v_gene: TRBV29-1
j_gene: TRBJ1-2

CDR3aa: CASSEGRESYGRETQYF
CDR3nt: TGTGCCAGCAGCGAGGGGCGGGAGTCCTATGGTAGAGAGACCCAGTACTTC
d_gene: TRBD2
abundance: -
v_gene: TRBV5-4
j_gene: TRBJ2-5

CDR3aa: CASSRGQGSTGNTIYF
CDR3nt: TGTGCCAGCTCTCGAGGACAGGGCTCGACGGGAAACACCATATATTTT
d_gene: TRBD1
abundance: few
v_gene: TRBV18
j_gene: TRBJ1-3

CDR3aa: CASTPPKNTEAFF
CDR3nt: TGTGCCAGCACCCCCCCTAAGAACACTGAAGCTTTCTTT
d_gene: -
abundance: -
v_gene: TRBV12-3/TRBV12-4
j_gene: TRBJ1-1

CDR3aa: CASSRGKGARSGETQYF
CDR3nt: TGTGCCAGCAGCAGAGGCAAGGGGGCGAGGAGCGGGGAGACCCAGTACTTC
d_gene: -
abundance: -
v_gene: TRBV9
j_gene: TRBJ2-5

CDR3aa: CASSSGTRYGYTF
CDR3nt: TGTGCCAGCAGTTCCGGGACACGCTATGGCTACACCTTC
d_gene: -
abundance: -
v_gene: TRBV12-3/TRBV12-4
j_gene: TRBJ1-2

CDR3aa: CATLRGQGSIEAFF
CDR3nt: TGTGCCACCCTGAGGGGACAGGGGAGTATTGAAGCTTTCTTT
d_gene: TRBD1
abundance: -
v_gene: TRBV6-6
j_gene: TRBJ1-1

CDR3aa: CASSSQENEQFF
CDR3nt: TGTGCCAGCAGTTCCCAAGAGAATGAGCAGTTCTTC
d_gene: -
abundance: -
v_gene: TRBV6-5
j_gene: TRBJ2-1

CDR3aa: CASSQAGGVRGTEAFF
CDR3nt: TGTGCCAGCAGCCAGGCGGGGGGGGTTCGCGGCACTGAAGCTTTCTTT
d_gene: -
abundance: -
v_gene: TRBV3-1/TRBV3-2
j_gene: TRBJ1-1

CDR3aa: CASSRRTANTEAFF
CDR3nt: TGTGCCAGCAGCCGAAGGACAGCAAACACTGAAGCTTTCTTT
d_gene: -
abundance: -
v_gene: TRBV3-1/TRBV3-2
j_gene: TRBJ1-1

CDR3aa: CASSLERGNNEQFF
CDR3nt: TGTGCCAGCAGCTTGGAGCGGGGGAACAATGAGCAGTTCTTC
d_gene: TRBD2
abundance: -
v_gene: TRBV11-2
j_gene: TRBJ2-1

CDR3aa: CAISESRYEQRNTIYF
CDR3nt: TGTGCCATCAGTGAGTCGAGATACGAACAGAGAAACACCATATATTTT
d_gene: -
abundance: once
v_gene: TRBV10-3
j_gene: TRBJ1-3

CDR3aa: CASSLSQPNYGYTF
CDR3nt: TGTGCCAGCAGCTTGTCACAGCCCAACTATGGCTACACCTTC
d_gene: -
abundance: -
v_gene: TRBV5-4
j_gene: TRBJ1-2

CDR3aa: CASSHRAGELFF
CDR3nt: TGCGCCAGCAGCCACCGCGCCGGGGAGCTGTTTTTT
d_gene: -
abundance: -
v_gene: TRBV4-3
j_gene: TRBJ2-2

CDR3aa: CATSVLDRGRLGANVLTF
CDR3nt: TGTGCCACCAGTGTCCTGGACAGGGGGCGCTTGGGGGCCAACGTCCTGACTTTC
d_gene: TRBD1
abundance: -
v_gene: TRBV24-1
j_gene: TRBJ2-6

CDR3aa: CASSDVTGGNTGELFF
CDR3nt: TGTGCCAGCAGTGACGTGACAGGGGGAAACACCGGGGAGCTGTTTTTT
d_gene: TRBD1
abundance: -
v_gene: TRBV6-4
j_gene: TRBJ2-2

CDR3aa: CASSVDRVATEAFF
CDR3nt: TGTGCCAGCAGTGTAGACAGGGTCGCGACTGAAGCTTTCTTT
d_gene: TRBD1
abundance: once
v_gene: TRBV5-6
j_gene: TRBJ1-1

CDR3aa: CASRSRTGTGGRSEQFF
CDR3nt: TGTGCCAGCCGAAGTCGGACCGGAACAGGGGGTAGAAGTGAGCAGTTCTTC
d_gene: TRBD1
abundance: -
v_gene: TRBV3-1/TRBV3-2
j_gene: TRBJ2-1

CDR3aa: CATSDFSGYSNQPQHF
CDR3nt: TGTGCCACCAGTGACTTCTCGGGGTATAGCAATCAGCCCCAGCATTTT
d_gene: -
abundance: -
v_gene: TRBV24-1
j_gene: TRBJ1-5

CDR3aa: CASSDPGQIYEQYF
CDR3nt: TGTGCCAGCAGTGACCCGGGACAAATCTACGAGCAGTACTTC
d_gene: -
abundance: -
v_gene: TRBV6-1
j_gene: TRBJ2-7

CDR3aa: CASREDRETDTQYF
CDR3nt: TGTGCCAGCAGAGAGGACAGGGAAACAGATACGCAGTATTTT
d_gene: TRBD1
abundance: -
v_gene: TRBV6-1
j_gene: TRBJ2-3

CDR3aa: CASSQFVAGARYEQYF
CDR3nt: TGTGCCAGCAGCCAATTTGTAGCGGGGGCGCGCTACGAGCAGTACTTC
d_gene: TRBD2
abundance: -
v_gene: TRBV3-1/TRBV3-2
j_gene: TRBJ2-7

CDR3aa: CASSPRLAGGSSGANVLTF
CDR3nt: TGTGCCAGCAGCCCCCGACTAGCGGGGGGGTCCTCTGGGGCCAACGTCCTGACTTTC
d_gene: TRBD2
abundance: -
v_gene: TRBV7-8
j_gene: TRBJ2-6

CDR3aa: CASSNTGPQGNQPQHF
CDR3nt: TGTGCCAGTAGTAATACCGGGCCGCAGGGAAATCAGCCCCAGCATTTT
d_gene: -
abundance: -
v_gene: TRBV19
j_gene: TRBJ1-5

CDR3aa: CASSPERGADEQYF
CDR3nt: TGTGCCAGCAGCCCCGAGCGGGGGGCGGACGAGCAGTACTTC
d_gene: TRBD2
abundance: -
v_gene: TRBV3-1/TRBV3-2
j_gene: TRBJ2-7

CDR3aa: CATSRGGQPSDTQYF
CDR3nt: TGTGCCACCAGCAGAGGGGGACAGCCTTCAGATACGCAGTATTTT
d_gene: TRBD1
abundance: -
v_gene: TRBV15
j_gene: TRBJ2-3

CDR3aa: CASSDRDRGYGYTF
CDR3nt: TGTGCCAGCAGTGATCGGGACAGGGGCTATGGCTACACCTTC
d_gene: TRBD1
abundance: -
v_gene: TRBV2
j_gene: TRBJ1-2

CDR3aa: CASSPGGVKLFF
CDR3nt: TGTGCCAGCAGCCCTGGAGGGGTGAAGCTGTTTTTT
d_gene: -
abundance: -
v_gene: TRBV12-3/TRBV12-4
j_gene: TRBJ1-4

CDR3aa: CASSQKLISGGAVETQYF
CDR3nt: TGCGCCAGCAGCCAAAAGCTGATTAGCGGGGGGGCCGTAGAGACCCAGTACTTC
d_gene: TRBD2
abundance: -
v_gene: TRBV4-3
j_gene: TRBJ2-5

CDR3aa: CASSQDWDRGYGGANVLTF
CDR3nt: TGTGCCAGCAGCCAAGACTGGGACAGGGGTTACGGTGGGGCCAACGTCCTGACTTTC
d_gene: TRBD1
abundance: -
v_gene: TRBV14
j_gene: TRBJ2-6

CDR3aa: CASRDSWVGYGYTF
CDR3nt: TGTGCCAGCAGGGACAGCTGGGTTGGATATGGCTACACCTTC
d_gene: -
abundance: few
v_gene: TRBV2
j_gene: TRBJ1-2

CDR3aa: CAGGQGGGEQYF
CDR3nt: TGTGCCGGGGGACAGGGGGGGGGCGAGCAGTACTTC
d_gene: TRBD1
abundance: once
v_gene: TRBV2
j_gene: TRBJ2-7

CDR3aa: CASSPPEGGNTEAFF
CDR3nt: TGTGCCAGCTCACCACCGGAAGGGGGGAACACTGAAGCTTTCTTT
d_gene: -
abundance: -
v_gene: TRBV18
j_gene: TRBJ1-1

CDR3aa: CASSDGTAYEQYF
CDR3nt: TGTGCCAGTAGTGACGGAACAGCCTACGAGCAGTACTTC
d_gene: -
abundance: -
v_gene: TRBV19
j_gene: TRBJ2-7

CDR3aa: CVRSPHLRGSEAFF
CDR3nt: TGTGTCAGAAGCCCCCACCTCAGGGGCTCTGAAGCTTTCTTT
d_gene: -
abundance: -
v_gene: TRBV7-5
j_gene: TRBJ1-1

CDR3aa: CASSLGPGRSRYEQYF
CDR3nt: TGTGCCAGCAGCTTAGGACCGGGGAGGTCAAGGTACGAGCAGTACTTC
d_gene: -
abundance: -
v_gene: TRBV7-7
j_gene: TRBJ2-7

CDR3aa: CASSFQADQETQYF
CDR3nt: TGCGCCAGCAGCTTCCAGGCAGATCAAGAGACCCAGTACTTC
d_gene: -
abundance: -
v_gene: TRBV5-1
j_gene: TRBJ2-5

CDR3aa: CASGRGVYEQYF
CDR3nt: TGCGCCAGCGGCAGGGGCGTCTACGAGCAGTACTTC
d_gene: -
abundance: -
v_gene: TRBV10-1
j_gene: TRBJ2-7

CDR3aa: CASSPDRVVSYTF
CDR3nt: TGTGCCAGCAGCCCGGACAGGGTAGTAAGCTACACCTTC
d_gene: TRBD1
abundance: few
v_gene: TRBV28
j_gene: TRBJ1-2

CDR3aa: CASTAGGDYNEQFF
CDR3nt: TGTGCCAGCACCGCGGGGGGGGATTACAATGAGCAGTTCTTC
d_gene: TRBD2
abundance: -
v_gene: TRBV2
j_gene: TRBJ2-1

CDR3aa: CASSVSSGGENTQYF
CDR3nt: TGTGCCAGCAGCGTCAGTAGCGGGGGGGAGAATACGCAGTATTTT
d_gene: TRBD2
abundance: -
v_gene: TRBV9
j_gene: TRBJ2-3

CDR3aa: CASSYSNGNNSPLHF
CDR3nt: TGTGCCAGCAGTTACTCGAACGGGAATAATTCACCCCTCCACTTT
d_gene: -
abundance: -
v_gene: TRBV6-5
j_gene: TRBJ1-6

CDR3aa: CASSLWGVYGYTF
CDR3nt: TGTGCCAGCAGCTTATGGGGAGTCTATGGCTACACCTTC
d_gene: -
abundance: -
v_gene: TRBV5-8
j_gene: TRBJ1-2

CDR3aa: CARSLRTDWGTIYF
CDR3nt: TGTGCCAGAAGCCTCCGGACAGACTGGGGCACCATATATTTT
d_gene: -
abundance: -
v_gene: TRBV5-3
j_gene: TRBJ1-3

CDR3aa: CASSQGAAREQYF
CDR3nt: TGTGCCAGCAGCCAGGGGGCGGCGCGGGAGCAGTACTTC
d_gene: TRBD1
abundance: -
v_gene: TRBV12-3/TRBV12-4
j_gene: TRBJ2-7

CDR3aa: CASSLANLETGELFF
CDR3nt: TGTGCCAGCAGCTTAGCGAATCTAGAAACCGGGGAGCTGTTTTTT
d_gene: -
abundance: -
v_gene: TRBV7-7
j_gene: TRBJ2-2

CDR3aa: CASSYSLGEWGSPLHF
CDR3nt: TGTGCCAGCAGTTACTCCCTCGGGGAATGGGGTTCGCCCCTCCACTTT
d_gene: -
abundance: -
v_gene: TRBV6-6
j_gene: TRBJ1-6

CDR3aa: CASSLARQVGGETQYF
CDR3nt: TGTGCCAGCAGCTTAGCGCGTCAGGTCGGGGGAGAGACCCAGTACTTC
d_gene: -
abundance: -
v_gene: TRBV7-2
j_gene: TRBJ2-5

CDR3aa: CASSQDDGTNYGYTF
CDR3nt: TGCGCCAGCAGCCAAGATGACGGGACTAACTATGGCTACACCTTC
d_gene: -
abundance: -
v_gene: TRBV4-1
j_gene: TRBJ1-2